This entry describes one TCR beta chain. Its matching antigen is unknown. Sequence at one end of the junction differs from germline and may be a read error. Amplification of TCR alpha and beta CDR3 regions from RNA used iRepertoire nested multiplex PCR. For one-step reverse transcription and amplification, roughly 95-450 ng of tissue mRNA or PBMC total RNA was used. TCRdb redid the calling of the multiplex PCR reads with MiXCR, one entry per CDR3 protein. This sample has about 89,000 distinct CDR3 sequences, with 23% found just once. These data come from a study of glioma-infiltrating T cells. Germline V gives CDR1 LGHNA, CDR2 YNFKEQ. The CDR3 spans 17 residues. Study-level findings and limits: CDR3 overlap between tissue and blood was very small. Above-expected tissue-blood divergence occurred in all gliomas, most in low-grade ones.

This chain links TRBV4-2 with TRBJ2-3; TRBD2 aligns across 9 bases. Sequencing input: glioma tissue, nonneoplastic brain tissue, or PBMCs (not recorded which). The TCR originated in a human donor with low-grade glioma or glioblastoma, undergoing nonglioma brain surgery, or in good health (not recorded which). The CDR3 spells CASSKDLGGGAPDTQYF. The CDR3 DNA reads as TGTGCCAGCAGCAAAGATCTGGGCGGGGGGGCCCCAGATACGCAGTATTTT.